The 21 T cell receptor beta chains reported below all come from one sample, sequenced in a study of CD8 T cells in ankylosing spondylitis. Via MiXCR, TCRdb re-called the 5' RACE reads, giving one row per CDR3 protein. Of some 63,000 distinct CDR3 sequences listed, more than 5.5% are singletons. The sequenced material came from synovial fluid, either unsorted or a sorted T cell fraction (not recorded which). Receptors were obtained from a male donor with ankylosing spondylitis.

This chain uses TRBV25-1 with TRBJ2-3; either TRBD1 or TRBD2 may fit D (6 bases each). V gave up 6 bases and J gave up 3 bases, with 19 bases separating them. The CDR3 length is 16 residues. CDR1 and CDR2 from the germline V gene are MGHDK and SYGVNS. Written as DNA, the CDR3 is TGTGCCAGCAGGGACGGAGGGGGTGAGGGTACAGATACGCAGTATTTT. Protein: CASRDGGGEGTDTQYF.

This clonotype was found a few times. The V gene is TRBV18, the J gene TRBJ1-1; 8 bases agree with TRBD1. The CDR3 has 14 residues. Germline V lookup: CDR1 KGHSH, CDR2 LQKENI. V lost 5 bases to trimming and J lost 5 bases; unmatched junction nucleotides: 7. The CDR3 region is CASSETGGETEAFF. Written as DNA, the CDR3 is TGTGCCAGCTCAGAAACAGGGGGTGAAACTGAAGCTTTCTTT.

This clonotype was counted at least ten times. The V gene is TRBV7-6, the J gene TRBJ1-3; D remains unclear. V was pared by 1 base and J by 4 bases, with 2 bases between. The CDR3 covers 12 residues. Germline V CDR1 and CDR2: SGHVS, FNYEAQ. CDR3 loop: CASSLEGNTIYF. The CDR3 region has the DNA TGTGCCAGCAGCTTAGAGGGAAACACCATATATTTT.

This clonotype was counted between two and nine times. This chain's CDR3 is CASSTGSRRTGELFF. CDR3 nucleotides: TGTGCCAGCAGCACGGGGTCCAGGCGCACCGGGGAGCTGTTTTTT. This chain connects TRBV7-2 to TRBJ2-2; a possible D gene is TRBD2 (5 bases). CDR3 size: 15 residues. Trimming shortened V by 5 bases and J by 4 bases, and 14 bases separated the two germline ends. Germline V gene lookup returns CDR1 SGHTA and CDR2 FQGNSA.

This clonotype was seen at least ten times. J is TRBJ2-7 and V is TRBV29-1; D is unclear. Per germline, CDR1 SQVTM and CDR2 ANQGSEA. V lost 4 bases to trimming and J lost 3 bases, with 13 bases between them. The CDR3 sequence is 13 residues long. In DNA, the CDR3 is TGCAGCGTTGTATTAGGCGTGAGCTACGAGCAGTACTTC. Amino acids: CSVVLGVSYEQYF.

This rearrangement joins TRBV7-3 to TRBJ1-1; no definite D call. The V end lost 5 bases, the J end lost 5 bases, and 18 bases lay between the germline ends. The CDR3 runs to 15 residues. Per the germline V gene, CDR1 is SGHTA and CDR2 is FQGTGA. The CDR3 reads CASSTHSGGGTEAFF. The CDR3 DNA reads as TGTGCCAGCAGCACCCATTCCGGCGGAGGGACTGAAGCTTTCTTT. The full variable domain, its missing parts supplied by reference TRBV7-3 and TRBJ1-1, is GAGVSQTPSNKVTEKGKYVELRCDPISGHTALYWYRQSLGQGPEFLIYFQGTGAADDSGLPNDRFFAVRPEGSVSTLKIQRTERGDSAVYLCASSTHSGGGTEAFFGQGTRLTVV.

Ten or more counts support this clonotype. The V and J genes are TRBV4-1 and TRBJ2-5, with no clear D. V was pared by 1 base and J by 2 bases, with 8 bases between. This CDR3 spans 14 amino acids. Germline V gene sequence: CDR1 MGHRA, CDR2 YSYEKL. CDR3 coding DNA: TGCGCCAGCAGCCAAGGTTTAGATCAAGAGACCCAGTACTTC. Encoded protein: CASSQGLDQETQYF.

The chain recombines TRBV18 with TRBJ2-4; the D call may be TRBD1 or TRBD2 (5 bases each). The CDR3 extends over 14 amino acids. Trimming shortened V by 1 base and J by 6 bases, and 10 bases separated the two germline ends. Germline V gene sequence: CDR1 KGHSH, CDR2 LQKENI. The CDR3 sequence: CASSPQGTVNIQYF. In DNA, the CDR3 is TGTGCCAGCTCACCACAAGGGACCGTAAACATTCAGTACTTC.

At least ten counts were recorded for this clonotype. This sequence joins TRBV20-1 and TRBJ2-1; no reliable D call. The V end lost 6 bases, the J end lost 6 bases, and 12 bases lay between the germline ends. From germline, CDR1 is DFQATT and CDR2 SNEGSKA (reference sequence). The CDR3 has 12 amino acids. CDR3 protein: CSAWQRANEQFF. CDR3 DNA: TGCAGTGCCTGGCAACGCGCCAATGAGCAGTTCTTC.

This clonotype appeared many times. The gene calls are TRBV5-1 and TRBJ2-3, with TRBD2 identical over 14 bases. V lost 4 bases to trimming and J lost 4 bases; unmatched junction nucleotides: 2. The CDR3 consists of 15 residues. CDR1 and CDR2 (germline): SGHRS, YFSETQ. CDR3 in DNA: TGCGCCAGCAGCCAGGGACTAGCGGGAGCAGATACGCAGTATTTT. Protein sequence: CASSQGLAGADTQYF.

This clonotype was seen a few times. V and J are TRBV18 and TRBJ1-1; 8 positions match TRBD1. The trim removed 5 bases at V and 5 bases at J, leaving 4 bases unmatched. Germline CDR1 is KGHSH and CDR2 is LQKENI. The CDR3 consists of 13 residues. The CDR3 DNA sequence: TGTGCCAGCTCATCGACAGGGGAGACTGAAGCTTTCTTT. The encoded protein is CASSSTGETEAFF.

This clonotype appeared a few times. The junction departs from the called germline gene at one end, perhaps through a read error. The V call is TRBV12-3 or TRBV12-4, the J call TRBJ2-2; 10 nucleotides agree with TRBD2. The length of the CDR3 is 15 residues. CDR3 residues: CASSLAGANTGELFF. The CDR3 bases are TGTGCCAGCAGTCTAGCGGGAGCTAACACCGGGGAGCTGTTTTTT.

This clonotype was seen many times. This chain joins TRBV7-2 and TRBJ2-5, with D tentatively TRBD2 (5 bases). V lost 1 base, J lost 5 bases, and 11 bases lay in between. This CDR3 spans 14 amino acids. Germline assignment: CDR1 SGHTA and CDR2 FQGNSA. CDR3 sequence: CASSLGGRGETQYF. The CDR3 nucleotides are TGTGCCAGCAGCTTAGGGGGTAGAGGGGAGACCCAGTACTTC.

This clonotype has ten or more counts. The CDR3 bases are TGTGCCATCAGTGAACGAAGCGGGGAGACCCAGTACTTC. Translated, it gives CAISERSGETQYF. The chain carries TRBV10-3 and TRBJ2-5; D is possibly TRBD2 (6 bases). The CDR3 has 13 amino acids. Trimming took 3 bases from V and 5 from J, leaving 10 bases between them. In germline, CDR1 is ENHRY, CDR2 SYGVKD.

This clonotype has at least ten counts. The genes are TRBV7-2 and TRBJ2-1, with D perhaps TRBD2 (5 bases). The germline V gene has CDR1 SGHTA and CDR2 FQGNSA. The CDR3 is 13 residues long. Between the trimmed V and J ends, which lost 1 base and 9 bases, there was a span of 10 bases. DNA of the CDR3: TGTGCCAGCAGCTTAGATCGAGGGAGTGAGCAGTTCTTC. Encoded protein: CASSLDRGSEQFF.

This clonotype has at least ten counts. CDR3 nucleotide sequence: TGTGCCAGCAGCTTAGAATCGGTCCTTGGATATGGCTACACCTTC. It translates to CASSLESVLGYGYTF. The chain joins TRBV7-2 to TRBJ1-2; no firm D call. The CDR3 is 15 residues long. Germline CDR1 is SGHTA and CDR2 is FQGNSA. V was shortened by 1 base and J by 5 bases, with 14 bases between the two germline ends.

Many counts were recorded for this clonotype. The chain employs TRBV4-1 and TRBJ2-3; 7 bases are shared with TRBD2. CDR3 size: 19 residues. The trim removed 1 base at V and 2 bases at J, leaving 15 bases unmatched. The V gene's germline CDR1 is MGHRA and CDR2 YSYEKL. In nucleotides, the CDR3 is TGCGCCAGCAGCCAAGGCGGGGGAGCAGAACCCGAACTCACAGATACGCAGTATTTT. Encoded protein: CASSQGGGAEPELTDTQYF.

This clonotype has a handful of counts. V gene TRBV5-1 combines with J gene TRBJ2-5; 7 bases map to TRBD2. The CDR3 runs 15 residues. V was clipped by 0 bases and J by 1 base; unmatched bases: 3. CDR1 SGHRS and CDR2 YFSETQ come from the germline V gene. This chain's CDR3 is CASSLDLAVQETQYF. For the CDR3, the DNA is TGCGCCAGCAGCTTGGATCTAGCGGTCCAAGAGACCCAGTACTTC. The full variable domain, in which reference TRBV5-1 and TRBJ2-5 provide the parts outside the CDR3, is KAGVTQTPRYLIKTRGQQVTLSCSPISGHRSVSWYQQTPGQGLQFLFEYFSETQRNKGNFPGRFSGRQFSNSRSEMNVSTLELGDSALYLCASSLDLAVQETQYFGPGTRLLVL.

This clonotype showed up many times. CDR3 sequence (DNA): TGTGCCAGCAGCTTCCGGGACCCAAAAGAAGCTTTCTTT. Its translation: CASSFRDPKEAFF. This chain connects TRBV5-6 to TRBJ1-1, with D possibly being TRBD1 (5 bases). The CDR3 totals 13 residues. Trimming left V 2 bases short and J 8 bases short, with 13 bases between. CDR1 and CDR2 (germline): SGHDT, YYEEEE.

The V and J genes are TRBV7-2 and TRBJ2-1; 7 bases align to TRBD1. The CDR3 covers 15 residues. The germline V gene encodes CDR1 SGHTA and CDR2 FQGNSA. V shed 5 bases and J 6 bases; nucleotides not matched to a gene: 10. CDR3 nucleotides: TGTGCCAGCAGCCCAGACAGGGCGTCGTCCAATGAGCAGTTCTTC. Translation gives CASSPDRASSNEQFF.

The chain has TRBV5-4 and TRBJ2-3; 13 positions match TRBD2. Trimming cost V 4 bases and J 6 bases; bases outside gene matches: 8. This CDR3 spans 16 amino acids. Germline V gives CDR1 SGHNT, CDR2 YYREEE (reference sequence). The CDR3 loop is CASSGTGLAGFDTQYF. The CDR3 DNA follows: TGTGCCAGCAGCGGAACGGGACTAGCGGGATTTGATACGCAGTATTTT.